This entry is about one T cell receptor (beta chain). Its specificity is unknown. CDR1 SGHAT and CDR2 FQNNGV come from the germline V gene. CDR3 length equals 17 residues. The trim removed 5 bases at V and 3 bases at J, leaving 7 bases unmatched. This sample is part of a study of T-cell reconstitution after alpha-beta-depleted transplantation in children. The library targeted TCRbeta and was prepared with unique molecular identifiers. TCRdb re-called the PCR reads with MiXCR, one entry per CDR3 protein. The sample has about 150,000 distinct CDR3 sequences, 8.8% seen once. The study's findings and limits: Newly produced T cells mostly provided counts and TCRbeta diversity after one year, as hyperexpanded clones declined. As was reported, about two months after transplant, alpha-beta T cells came from several hundred expanded graft clones. In some patients, recipient T cells and intrathymic progenitors surviving conditioning explained high day-60 diversity.

The V and J genes are TRBV11-2 and TRBJ2-1, with TRBD2 matching 13 bases. Sequences were derived from PBMCs, mostly from graft donor cells, sampled 180 days after TCRalphabeta/CD19-depleted stem cell transplant. The sequence was collected from a female patient aged 2 to 10 who had a stem cell transplant for congenital amegakaryocytic thrombocytopenia, so the T cells may come from the graft donor. The CDR3 spells CASSTLTSGRFYNEQFF. For the CDR3, the DNA is TGTGCCAGCAGCACCTTGACTAGCGGGAGGTTCTACAATGAGCAGTTCTTC.